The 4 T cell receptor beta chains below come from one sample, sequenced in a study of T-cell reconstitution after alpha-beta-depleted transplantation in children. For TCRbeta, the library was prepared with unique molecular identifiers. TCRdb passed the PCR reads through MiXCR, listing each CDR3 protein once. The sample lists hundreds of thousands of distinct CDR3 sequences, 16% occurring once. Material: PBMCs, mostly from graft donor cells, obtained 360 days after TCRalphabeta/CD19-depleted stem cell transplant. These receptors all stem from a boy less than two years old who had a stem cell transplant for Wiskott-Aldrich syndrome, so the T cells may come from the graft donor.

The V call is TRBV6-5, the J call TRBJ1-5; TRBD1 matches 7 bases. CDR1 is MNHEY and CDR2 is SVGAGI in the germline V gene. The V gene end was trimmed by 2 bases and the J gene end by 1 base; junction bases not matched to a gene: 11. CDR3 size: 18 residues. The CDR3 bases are TGTGCCAGCAGTTACCCCGGGACAGACCGACTAAGCAATCAGCCCCAGCATTTT. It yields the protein CASSYPGTDRLSNQPQHF.

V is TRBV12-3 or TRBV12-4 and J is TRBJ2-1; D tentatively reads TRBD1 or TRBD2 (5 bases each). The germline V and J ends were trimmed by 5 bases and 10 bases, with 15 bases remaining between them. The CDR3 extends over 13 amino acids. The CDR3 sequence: CASSPGPYKEQFF. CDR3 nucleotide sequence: TGTGCCAGCAGTCCGGGACCATATAAAGAGCAGTTCTTC.

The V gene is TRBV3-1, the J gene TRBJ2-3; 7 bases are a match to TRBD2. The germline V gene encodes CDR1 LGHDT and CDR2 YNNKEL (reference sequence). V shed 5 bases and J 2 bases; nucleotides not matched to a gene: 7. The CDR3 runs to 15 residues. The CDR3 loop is CASSTRGRTTDTQYF. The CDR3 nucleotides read TGTGCCAGCAGCACTCGCGGGAGAACCACAGATACGCAGTATTTT.

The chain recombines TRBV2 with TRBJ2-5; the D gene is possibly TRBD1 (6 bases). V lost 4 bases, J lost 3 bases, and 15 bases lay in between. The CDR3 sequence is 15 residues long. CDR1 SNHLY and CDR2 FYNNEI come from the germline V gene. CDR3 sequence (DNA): TGTGCCAGCAGTGCCCTGACAGGACTTGAAGAGACCCAGTACTTC. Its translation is CASSALTGLEETQYF.